A selection of T cell receptor beta chains follows, all from one sample in a study of beta chain features in type 1 diabetes. Measured with immunoSEQ multiplex PCR; TCRdb has only the in-frame clones, and not every one. The sample includes under 250,000 clones, about 25% of them seen just once. Specimen: central memory CD4+ T cells from blood. Receptors originate from a man aged 25-40 years in good health. The CDR3 runs from the conserved cysteine through the conserved F or W. Fields, in order: D gene, clone size, J gene, V gene, CDR3 DNA, CDR3 protein. The D gene is left open where the match is weak. Clone size appears in some rows only: once, few, many, or a class for an expanded clone.

.,.,TRBJ1-2,TRBV19,TGTGCCAGTAGTTTTGATTGGGACTATGGCTACACCTTC,CASSFDWDYGYTF
TRBD1,few,TRBJ2-5,TRBV15,TGTGCCACCAGCAGAGATCGGCCAGGGGGCCCGGAGACCCAGTACTTC,CATSRDRPGGPETQYF
.,few,TRBJ2-5,TRBV29-1,TGCAGCGTCCAAAAACTTACTCAAGAGACCCAGTACTTC,CSVQKLTQETQYF
.,.,TRBJ1-6,TRBV30,TGTGCCTGGAGCGGAGGGGCAACCATCAATTCACCCCTCCACTTT,CAWSGGATINSPLHF
.,few,TRBJ2-1,TRBV25-1,TGTGCCAGCAGTGCCTACAGGGACAATGAGCAGTTCTTC,CASSAYRDNEQFF
TRBD1,few,TRBJ2-5,TRBV7-7,TGTGCCAGCAGCGGATACGGGACAGCCGAGACCCAGTACTTC,CASSGYGTAETQYF
TRBD1,.,TRBJ2-7,TRBV7-2,TGTGCCAGCAGCATCACCGGGACAGAAGCCTACGAGCAGTACTTC,CASSITGTEAYEQYF
.,many,TRBJ2-7,TRBV5-4,TGTGCCAGCAGCTTGCACAGGTACTCCTACGAGCAGTACTTC,CASSLHRYSYEQYF
TRBD2,.,TRBJ2-7,TRBV4-2,TGTGCCAGCAGCCAACTAATAGCGGGCGACTCCTACGAGCAGTACTTC,CASSQLIAGDSYEQYF
TRBD1,.,TRBJ1-2,TRBV7-9,TGTGCCAGCAGCTGGGACAGGGGAATTGGCTATGGCTACACCTTC,CASSWDRGIGYGYTF
TRBD2,.,TRBJ2-7,TRBV18,TGTGCCAGCTCACCCGGACTAGCGGGGCCTGTCGAGCAGTACTTC,CASSPGLAGPVEQYF
TRBD2,few,TRBJ2-5,TRBV30,TGTGCCTGGAGTGTTGAAAGCGGGAGGCAGGAGACCCAGTACTTC,CAWSVESGRQETQYF
TRBD1,few,TRBJ2-5,TRBV10-3,TGTGCCATCACCGACCGGGACAGGTTCGGGGAGACCCAGTACTTC,CAITDRDRFGETQYF
.,.,TRBJ2-5,TRBV6-6,TGTGCCAGCAGTTACACAGAAGGGGGGACCCAGTACTTC,CASSYTEGGTQYF
.,.,TRBJ1-1,TRBV5-1,TGCGCCAGCAGCTTGGTCCCAGGGCACTCGAACACTGAAGCTTTCTTT,CASSLVPGHSNTEAFF
TRBD1,.,TRBJ2-7,TRBV29-1,TGCAGCGTGGGGACAGACTACGAGCAGTACTTC,CSVGTDYEQYF
.,.,TRBJ2-2,TRBV7-2,TGTGCCAGCAGCTCCGGAGGAGACCGCGGGGAGCTGTTTTTT,CASSSGGDRGELFF
.,.,TRBJ2-3,TRBV7-2,TGTGCCAGCAGCTTATCGAATGTCGGCACAGATACGCAGTATTTT,CASSLSNVGTDTQYF
TRBD2,few,TRBJ2-3,TRBV4-3,TGCGCCAGCAGCCAAGCCCCGAGCGGGAGTGTAGATACGCAGTATTTT,CASSQAPSGSVDTQYF
.,.,TRBJ2-3,TRBV7-9,TGTGCCAGCAGCTTCGCCGGGCCCCGAGCAGATACGCAGTATTTT,CASSFAGPRADTQYF
.,.,TRBJ1-1,TRBV6-1,TGTGCCAGCATAGGCCGGCGGGAAGCTTTCTTT,CASIGRREAFF
.,few,TRBJ2-2,TRBV5-1,TGCGCCAGCAGCCAAGGGAAGGTGACCCGGGAGCTGTTTTTT,CASSQGKVTRELFF
.,.,TRBJ2-7,TRBV7-2,TGTGCCAGCAGCCTAGATGGGGATTACGAGCAGTACTTC,CASSLDGDYEQYF
TRBD1,.,TRBJ1-2,TRBV5-4,TGTGCCAGCAGCTTACCCGGGACAGGGTTTAACTATGGCTACACCTTC,CASSLPGTGFNYGYTF
.,.,TRBJ2-7,TRBV5-6,TGTGCCAGCAGCCACGGGACAACTATCGAGCAGTACTTC,CASSHGTTIEQYF
TRBD2,many,TRBJ2-3,TRBV7-9,TGTGCCAGCAGCTTAGCTATCGCTAGCGGATACACAGATACGCAGTATTTT,CASSLAIASGYTDTQYF
.,.,TRBJ1-1,TRBV29-1,TGCAGCTCCCGACGGATGAACACTGAAGCTTTCTTT,CSSRRMNTEAFF
TRBD2,.,TRBJ2-3,TRBV11-2,TGTGCCAGCAGCCTATATAGCGGGGGACTAGATACGCAGTATTTT,CASSLYSGGLDTQYF
TRBD2,few,TRBJ2-6,TRBV4-3,TGCGCCAGCAGCCACGAGTTCACCGGGACTAGTTGGTCTGGGGCCAACGTCCTGACTTTC,CASSHEFTGTSWSGANVLTF
.,few,TRBJ2-5,TRBV7-2,TGTGCCAGCAGCCCCTCGGCGGGGACCCTCGCTGAGACCCAGTACTTC,CASSPSAGTLAETQYF
.,few,TRBJ1-1,TRBV18,TGTGCCAGCTCAAACGACAGGAACACTGAAGCTTTCTTT,CASSNDRNTEAFF
.,.,TRBJ2-1,TRBV5-4,TGTGCCAGCAGCTCCCGGGACCGCCGATGGGATGAGCAGTTCTTC,CASSSRDRRWDEQFF
.,once,TRBJ2-3,TRBV25-1,TGTGCCAGCAGTGAGGGGGGGGGCCCAGATACGCAGTATTTT,CASSEGGGPDTQYF
.,.,TRBJ2-7,TRBV9,TGTGCCAGCAGCGTAGAAGGTTGGGACGAGCAGTACTTC,CASSVEGWDEQYF
TRBD1,many,TRBJ2-4,TRBV7-2,TGTGCCAGCAGCGAGGGGACAGGGTGGGACATTCAGTACTTC,CASSEGTGWDIQYF
TRBD1,many,TRBJ1-1,TRBV4-3,TGCGCCAGCAGCCAAGTCAGGGGGACGCGGAACACTGAAGCTTTCTTT,CASSQVRGTRNTEAFF
.,.,TRBJ2-1,TRBV28,TGTGCCAGCAGCAATATGGGGGCGCCCGATGAGCAGTTCTTC,CASSNMGAPDEQFF
TRBD1,.,TRBJ1-5,TRBV28,TGTGCCAGCAGGGTTGGGTCAGGGGGTACCAGCAATCAGCCCCAGCATTTT,CASRVGSGGTSNQPQHF
TRBD2,few,TRBJ2-1,TRBV29-1,TGCAGCGTTCAACCCTACAGTAGCGGGGGGCCCTACAATGAGCAGTTCTTC,CSVQPYSSGGPYNEQFF
TRBD1,few,TRBJ2-3,TRBV30,TGTGCCTGGAGTAGGGGACAGGGCTTCACAGATACGCAGTATTTT,CAWSRGQGFTDTQYF
.,many,TRBJ2-3,TRBV10-3,TGTGCCACGAGGGGGTCGGGACAAGCCACAGATACGCAGTATTTT,CATRGSGQATDTQYF
TRBD2,few,TRBJ2-4,TRBV19,TGTGCCAGTAGTGCTAGCGGGAGATTGGCCAAAAACATTCAGTACTTC,CASSASGRLAKNIQYF
TRBD2,.,TRBJ2-1,TRBV10-1,TGCGCCAGCAGTTATTCAGCGGGAACCTACAATGAGCAGTTCTTC,CASSYSAGTYNEQFF
TRBD1,few,TRBJ1-5,TRBV19,TGTGCCAGTAGTATACAGGGGGGCAATCAGCCCCAGCATTTT,CASSIQGGNQPQHF
.,few,TRBJ2-1,TRBV4-3,TGCGCCAGCAGCCAAGATTGGCGCGACTCCTACAATGAGCAGTTCTTC,CASSQDWRDSYNEQFF